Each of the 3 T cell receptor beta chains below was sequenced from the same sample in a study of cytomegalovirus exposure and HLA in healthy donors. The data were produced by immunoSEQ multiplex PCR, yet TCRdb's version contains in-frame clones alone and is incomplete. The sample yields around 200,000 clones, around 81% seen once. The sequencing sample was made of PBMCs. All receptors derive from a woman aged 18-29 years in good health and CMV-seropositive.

CDR3 bases: TGTGCCAGCAGCTTAGGGACAGGCTACGAGCAGTACTTC. Its translation: CASSLGTGYEQYF. The J gene is TRBJ2-7, the V gene TRBV7-3, with TRBD1 identical over 8 bases. Germline V lookup: CDR1 SGHTA, CDR2 FQGTGA. The CDR3 has 13 amino acids. V gave up 2 bases and J gave up 3 bases; unmatched junction bases: 0.

In nucleotides, the CDR3 is TGTGCCAGCAGCGTCCTAGCCGGGGAGCTGTTTTTT. As protein: CASSVLAGELFF. The chain couples TRBV9 to TRBJ2-2, with D unresolved. V was clipped by 2 bases and J by 6 bases, with 5 bases between them. Germline CDR1 SGDLS, CDR2 YYNGEE. The CDR3 spans 12 residues.

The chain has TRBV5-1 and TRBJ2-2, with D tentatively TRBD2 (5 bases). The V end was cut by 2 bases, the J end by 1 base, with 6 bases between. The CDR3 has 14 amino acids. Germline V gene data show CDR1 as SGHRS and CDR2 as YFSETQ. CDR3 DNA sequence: TGCGCCAGCAGCTTCCGGGGGAACACCGGGGAGCTGTTTTTT. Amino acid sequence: CASSFRGNTGELFF.